This TCR beta chain was sequenced in a study of cytomegalovirus exposure and HLA in healthy donors. This CDR3 contains 14 residues. Trimming stripped 5 bases from V and 5 bases from J, with 14 bases between. Looked up from germline, CDR1 is SGHTA and CDR2 is FQGNSA. The table came from immunoSEQ multiplex PCR; TCRdb's copy has only in-frame clones and leaves some out. The sample includes some 98,000 clones, about 90% of them seen just once. The chain couples TRBV7-2 to TRBJ2-3; tentative D call: TRBD1 (5 bases). The sample comprised PBMCs. The TCR sequence derives from a man between 18 and 35 years old in good health and CMV-seropositive. CDR3 in DNA: TGTGCCAGCAGCGTTACACAGGCGATAGATACGCAGTATTTT. As protein: CASSVTQAIDTQYF.